Reported below is one T cell receptor beta chain. Its antigen has not been determined. The record has no base qualities; no much larger clone is one base away. V was cut back by 2 bases and J by 0 bases, leaving a gap of 10 bases between them. Its CDR3 holds 15 amino acids, cysteine through phenylalanine. The CDR3 DNA has 45 bases and is translated from base 1. For CDR1 and CDR2, the germline V gene lists MNHEY and SVGAGI. This sample is part of a study of control samples from healthy donors and cancer patients (dated by TCRdb to the early 2020s). To prepare the library, the immunoSEQ multiplex PCR assay was applied. TCRdb limited this immuneACCESS table to in-frame rearrangements with V and J called. A share of clones is missing; checked studies link under half to unresolved V genes, and the rest is unexplained. This sample is represented by approximately 89,000 clones; more than 75% of them were singletons. The ten largest make up around 21% of the sample.

This clonotype was sampled from a man aged 25 to 45 in good health. The sample was blood. Recombination linked TRBV6-5 to TRBJ1-2; the D gene identity is not certain. The DNA is as follows: TGTGCCAGCAGTTACCTATGGGATGCTAACTATGGCTACACCTTC. Translated, it reads CASSYLWDANYGYTF.